What follows are 25 T cell receptor beta chains derived from one specimen sequenced in a study of human T cells and chemical hapten exposure. In TCRdb, the RACE reads were re-called with MiXCR into one record per CDR3 protein. The data hold about 350,000 distinct CDR3 sequences, with over 5% observed a single time. Time point: pre-sensitization, week 0. Described treatment: therapeutic diphenylcyclopropenone sensitization with weekly scalp DPC. Material: whole blood, obtained in connection with sensitization to the hapten diphenylcyclopropenone (DPC). The receptor source for this set is a woman younger than 35 with alopecia areata. Some clones in this sample may be carry-over from other donors' samples.

The chain is built from TRBV11-2 and TRBJ2-1, with 11 bases identical to TRBD1. V gave up 4 bases and J gave up 9 bases; unmatched junction bases: 11. CDR1 SGHAT and CDR2 FQNNGV come from the germline V gene. The CDR3 loop spans 16 amino acids. The CDR3 DNA reads as TGTGCCAGCAGCTCTCACCCGGGACAGGGGGTTGGTGAGCAGTTCTTC. This gives the protein CASSSHPGQGVGEQFF.

J is TRBJ1-6 and V is TRBV6-5; possible D gene TRBD1, 5 bases. Germline values: CDR1 MNHEY, CDR2 SVGAGI. The V end lost 0 bases, the J end lost 11 bases, and 20 bases lay between the germline ends. There are 17 residues in the CDR3. In nucleotides, the CDR3 is TGTGCCAGCAGTTACTCGAGATCAGGGACGCTGCTTCCACCCCTCCACTTT. It codes for CASSYSRSGTLLPPLHF.

The V gene is TRBV3-1, the J gene TRBJ2-5, with D uncertain. V lost 0 bases, J lost 5 bases, and 7 bases lay in between. Germline loops: CDR1 LGHDT, CDR2 YNNKEL (reference sequence). The CDR3 contains 13 residues. For the CDR3, the DNA is TGTGCCAGCAGCCAAGATAGACTCGAGACCCAGTACTTC. Its translation is CASSQDRLETQYF.

This clonotype occurred a few times. V and J are TRBV10-3 and TRBJ2-7; TRBD1 or TRBD2 may be the D gene (6 bases each). This CDR3 contains 13 residues. CDR1 is ENHRY and CDR2 is SYGVKD in the germline V gene. V lost 3 bases, J lost 4 bases, and 10 bases lay in between. The CDR3 reads CAISDGGAYEQYF. The CDR3 nucleotides read TGTGCCATCAGTGACGGGGGCGCGTACGAGCAGTACTTC.

This clonotype was observed a handful of times. This sequence joins TRBV11-2 and TRBJ1-1; D gene unclear. The CDR3 is made up of 13 amino acids. Between the trimmed V and J ends, which lost 0 bases and 4 bases, there was a span of 6 bases. Per germline, CDR1 SGHAT and CDR2 FQNNGV. The CDR3 here is CASSLDSGTEAFF. DNA of the CDR3: TGTGCCAGCAGCTTAGACTCCGGCACTGAAGCTTTCTTT.

In this sample, this clonotype turned up many times. The chain combines TRBV6-6 with TRBJ1-5, with D possibly TRBD1 on 6 matching bases. The CDR3 is 12 residues long. Trimming took off 4 bases at V and 5 bases at J, with 6 bases between the two ends. Germline CDR1 and CDR2: MNHNY and SVGAGI (reference sequence). In DNA, the CDR3 is TGTGCCAGCAGTTCAGGGGATCAGCCCCAGCATTTT. Translating it yields CASSSGDQPQHF.

This clonotype was observed at least ten times. This chain connects TRBV18 to TRBJ2-7, with 13 bases identical to TRBD2. Trimming removed 2 bases from V and 2 bases from J; junction bases left unmatched: 3. CDR1 KGHSH and CDR2 LQKENI come from the germline V gene. The CDR3 is 16 residues long. CDR3 nucleotides: TGTGCCAGCTCACCAAGGACTAGCGGGGGAGCCTACGAGCAGTACTTC. Protein sequence: CASSPRTSGGAYEQYF.

The V call is TRBV9, the J call TRBJ2-1; TRBD2 aligns across 8 bases. This CDR3 contains 17 residues. Germline-derived CDR1 and CDR2 are SGDLS and YYNGEE. J was trimmed by 1 base and V by 0 bases; bases with no gene match: 6. In DNA, the CDR3 is TGTGCCAGCAGCGTAGGAACCCAGCGGGGGTCCTACAATGAGCAGTTCTTC. This gives the protein CASSVGTQRGSYNEQFF.

The chain combines TRBV6-6 with TRBJ2-3; perhaps TRBD2 as D (6 bases). V was pared by 10 bases and J by 2 bases, with 16 bases between. Germline loops: CDR1 MNHNY, CDR2 SVGAGI (reference sequence). The CDR3 loop spans 14 amino acids. The CDR3 coding sequence is TGTGCCACACTTAGGGGCGGGAACACAGATACGCAGTATTTT. Protein sequence: CATLRGGNTDTQYF.

The sample holds a few counts of this clonotype. This chain connects TRBV3-1 to TRBJ1-2; D is uncertain. This CDR3 spans 14 amino acids. Trimming took 3 bases from V and 6 from J, leaving 14 bases between them. CDR1 and CDR2 from the germline V gene are LGHDT and YNNKEL (reference sequence). CDR3 nucleotides: TGTGCCAGCAGCCACGCCGACCGGCTCGATGGCTACACCTTC. It is translated as CASSHADRLDGYTF.

This clonotype was recorded many times. V usage is TRBV28 and J usage is TRBJ2-7; no firm D call. Germline V gives CDR1 MDHEN, CDR2 SYDVKM. This CDR3 spans 10 amino acids. Trimming pared 8 bases from V and 2 bases from J, leaving 4 bases between. The CDR3 bases are TGTGCCAGCGGGCCCTACGAGCAGTACTTC. Translating it yields CASGPYEQYF.

V and J are TRBV6-6 and TRBJ2-7, with 8 bases fitting TRBD2. Per germline, CDR1 MNHNY and CDR2 SVGAGI (reference sequence). V shed 8 bases, J shed 5 bases, and the junction held 8 bases outside the gene matches. CDR3 size: 13 residues. The CDR3 nucleotides read TGTGCCAGCGGGGACCTGGGACTAGACGAGCAGTACTTC. This codes for CASGDLGLDEQYF.

The V call is TRBV28, the J call TRBJ1-1; TRBD1 is a possible D gene (5 bases). The germline V gene encodes CDR1 MDHEN and CDR2 SYDVKM. The CDR3 sequence is 14 residues long. V was cut by 6 bases and J by 0 bases, with 11 bases left in between. CDR3 nucleotides: TGTGCCAGCAGCAGGGCTCCTATGAACACTGAAGCTTTCTTT. It is translated as CASSRAPMNTEAFF.

This clonotype was counted a few times. V usage is TRBV20-1 and J usage is TRBJ2-6; 8 nucleotides agree with TRBD2. CDR1 and CDR2 from the germline V gene are DFQATT and SNEGSKA (reference sequence). The CDR3 spans 18 residues. After removal of 0 bases from V and 2 bases from J, the junction contained 9 bases not matched to a gene. Here the CDR3 reads CSARDAVSGGTGANVLTF. In DNA form, the CDR3 reads TGCAGTGCTAGAGACGCAGTAAGCGGGGGAACTGGGGCCAACGTCCTGACTTTC.

J is TRBJ1-2 and V is TRBV7-9; TRBD1 agrees at 7 bases. In germline, CDR1 is SEHNR, CDR2 FQNEAQ (reference sequence). The CDR3 runs 17 residues. Trimming removed 5 bases from V and 2 bases from J; junction bases left unmatched: 14. Written as DNA, the CDR3 is TGTGCCAGCAGCCCAAGAAAAGACAGGGAGGCAAACTATGGCTACACCTTC. Residues: CASSPRKDREANYGYTF. The whole variable domain, filled in from reference TRBV7-9 and TRBJ1-2, reads DTGVSQNPRHKITKRGQNVTFRCDPISEHNRLYWYRQTLGQGPEFLTYFQNEAQLEKSRLLSDRFSAERPKGSFSTLEIQRTEQGDSAMYLCASSPRKDREANYGYTFGSGTRLTVV.

This clonotype was seen only a few times. The chain links TRBV12-3 or TRBV12-4 to TRBJ1-2; D is unresolved. The CDR3 consists of 13 residues. The V end was cut by 4 bases, the J end by 3 bases, with 9 bases between. The CDR3 bases are TGTGCCAGCAGTTCTCCAGATGACTATGGCTACACCTTC. It specifies CASSSPDDYGYTF.

This chain links TRBV20-1 with TRBJ2-5; 14 bases fit TRBD2. The CDR3 consists of 16 residues. The J segment lost 2 bases and the V segment lost 5 bases, leaving 7 bases of the junction unmatched. Germline values: CDR1 DFQATT, CDR2 SNEGSKA (reference sequence). CDR3 nucleotides: TGCAGTGCTTGGACTAGCGGGGGGCCTCTACAAGAGACCCAGTACTTC. Translated, it gives CSAWTSGGPLQETQYF.

In its sample, this clonotype was seen a few times. The CDR3 is CASSLVAQNTGELFF. CDR3 sequence (DNA): TGTGCCAGCAGCTTAGTGGCACAAAACACCGGGGAGCTGTTTTTT. V is TRBV7-2 and J is TRBJ2-2, with D uncertain. V lost 1 base, J lost 2 bases, and 8 bases lay in between. CDR3 length equals 15 residues. Germline CDR1 and CDR2: SGHTA and FQGNSA.

This clonotype was seen many times. The chain recombines TRBV20-1 with TRBJ2-7; TRBD2 aligns across 7 bases. Germline trimming cut 3 bases from V and 4 bases from J; bases unmatched to any gene: 9. This CDR3 spans 14 amino acids. Germline V lookup: CDR1 DFQATT, CDR2 SNEGSKA (reference sequence). The CDR3 region has the DNA TGCAGTGCTAGTCAACCTAGCGGAGAATACGAGCAGTACTTC. Amino acids: CSASQPSGEYEQYF.

Points on this clonotype: At one end the junction does not follow the germline gene, possibly because of a read error. The genes are TRBV20-1 and TRBJ1-5, with D perhaps matching TRBD1 (6 bases). The germline gives CDR1 DFQATT, CDR2 SNEGSKA (reference sequence). The CDR3 totals 15 residues. Here the CDR3 reads CSASRDTMGKQPQHF. Here the CDR3 DNA reads TGCAGTGCTAGTCGGGACACCATGGGCAAACAGCCCCAGCATTTT.

This clonotype was seen more than once but under ten times. This chain joins TRBV5-8 and TRBJ1-1, with D perhaps TRBD1 (5 bases). The V end lost 0 bases, the J end lost 8 bases, and 14 bases lay between the germline ends. The V gene's germline CDR1 is SGHTS and CDR2 YDEGEE. The CDR3 sequence is 14 residues long. The DNA of the CDR3 is TGTGCCAGCAGCTTGGGGGCGGGGGTCAGAGAAGCTTTCTTT. This translates into CASSLGAGVREAFF.

The rearrangement joins TRBV28 to TRBJ2-1, with 8 bases identical to TRBD2. The trim removed 7 bases at V and 0 bases at J, leaving 8 bases unmatched. This CDR3 comprises 16 residues. The germline gives CDR1 MDHEN, CDR2 SYDVKM. In DNA form, the CDR3 reads TGTGCCAGCATGGTGACGGGGGGGAGCTCCTACAATGAGCAGTTCTTC. The encoded protein is CASMVTGGSSYNEQFF.

This clonotype was seen a handful of times. The chain employs TRBV20-1 and TRBJ1-4; D not certain. Germline CDR1 DFQATT, CDR2 SNEGSKA (reference sequence). CDR3 length: 15 residues. Trimming removed 3 bases at V and 0 bases at J, with 11 bases between. CDR3 sequence: CSASGSGATNEKLFF. Written as DNA, the CDR3 is TGCAGTGCTAGCGGTTCCGGAGCAACTAATGAAAAACTGTTTTTT.

Ten or more counts support this clonotype. The chain couples TRBV28 to TRBJ1-6; D gene uncertain. CDR1 MDHEN and CDR2 SYDVKM come from the germline V gene. V was shortened by 6 bases and J by 9 bases, with 9 bases between the two germline ends. The CDR3 is made up of 12 amino acids. In DNA, the CDR3 is TGTGCCAGCAGCCAATACGGTTCACCCCTCCACTTT. Residues: CASSQYGSPLHF.

This clonotype was counted ten times or more. The chain joins TRBV12-3 or TRBV12-4 to TRBJ2-7, with a weak D call TRBD2 (5 bases). The CDR3 runs 12 residues. Trimming pared 2 bases from V and 6 bases from J, leaving 8 bases between. The CDR3 region has the DNA TGTGCCAGCAGTTTATCACGGGGCGAGCAGTACTTC. It specifies CASSLSRGEQYF.